Reported below is one TCR beta chain. Its antigen remains unknown. The data originate from a study of regulatory T cells in long-lasting Graves disease. Study summary: Newly diagnosed Graves' patients had taken antithyroid drugs under 3 months. Study-level points and caveats: Among the persistent patients, roughly 2,500 public clonotypes were shared, more than the 750 to 1,000 shared among new patients.

Sequencing libraries for TCR beta were prepared with iRepertoire HTBI primers and Arm-PCR of CDR3 regions. In the study's own analysis: Throughout the samples, researchers identified around 65 TRBV and approximately 15 TRBJ segments. TCRdb itself ran the multiplex PCR reads through MiXCR, one entry per CDR3 protein. TCRdb, rather than the study authors, made the V and J calls. The profile shows 300,000 to 400,000 distinct CDR3 sequences, 15% to 19% of them singletons. Time point reported: newly diagnosed GD, antithyroid drugs for less than 3 months. RNA isolated from PBMCs was used to make the TCR library. V lost 3 bases and J lost 12; bases outside the gene matches: 8. The CDR3 covers 13 residues. Germline V CDR1 and CDR2: SGHRS, YFSETQ.

Sample: peripheral blood mononuclear cells (PBMCs), taken at new diagnosis, from a patient treated with antithyroid drugs. This TCR was recovered from a female donor with Graves disease. The V call is TRBV5-1, the J call TRBJ1-2, with 10 bases matching TRBD1. The CDR3 region has the DNA TGCGCCAGCAGCTCAACCGGGACAGGGGTTAACACCTTC. It encodes CASSSTGTGVNTF.